The 29 T cell receptor beta chains below come from one sample, sequenced in a study of blood T cell repertoires in COVID-19. TCRdb's copy holds only in-frame clones and misses some; the assay was immunoSEQ multiplex PCR. The sample holds about 280,000 clones, 75% to 85% seen once. Sequencing used peripheral blood. The receptor source for this set is a man aged 45 to 65 with active or convalescent COVID-19.

The genes are TRBV3-1 (or the pseudogene TRBV3-2) and TRBJ1-2; 10 nucleotides match TRBD1. This CDR3 has 16 amino acids. CDR1 LGHDT and CDR2 YNNKEL come from the germline V gene (reference sequence). Trimming cost V 0 bases and J 6 bases; bases outside gene matches: 7. Here the CDR3 DNA reads TGTGCCAGCAGCCAAGAGCGAGTGACAGGGGGCAATGGCTACACCTTC. Amino acid sequence: CASSQERVTGGNGYTF.

V is TRBV20-1 and J is TRBJ1-1; possible D gene TRBD1, 5 bases. The CDR3 is 13 amino acids. Per the germline V gene, CDR1 is DFQATT and CDR2 is SNEGSKA (reference sequence). V gave up 3 bases and J gave up 4 bases, with 12 bases separating them. The CDR3 DNA sequence: TGCAGTGCTAGTAGAGGAAGGGGCACTGAAGCTTTCTTT. Its protein is CSASRGRGTEAFF.

The chain has TRBV6-1 and TRBJ2-5, with unresolved D. The germline gives CDR1 MNHNS, CDR2 SASEGT. V shed 3 bases and J shed 5 bases, with 13 bases lying between them. The CDR3 is 14 amino acids. The CDR3 DNA reads as TGTGCCAGCAGTGACGTTGGGCAGAAGGAGACCCAGTACTTC. Protein sequence: CASSDVGQKETQYF.

This chain connects TRBV5-5 to TRBJ1-2; D might be TRBD1 (5 bases). The CDR3 extends over 16 amino acids. Looked up from germline, CDR1 is SGHKS and CDR2 is YYEKEE (reference sequence). The ends were cut back, 0 bases at V and 3 bases at J, with 15 bases in the middle. CDR3 sequence reads: CASSLGLQGGYYGYTF. The CDR3 DNA is TGTGCCAGCAGCTTGGGCCTGCAGGGAGGGTACTATGGCTACACCTTC. The full variable domain, its missing parts supplied by reference TRBV5-5 and TRBJ1-2, is DAGVTQSPTHLIKTRGQQVTLRCSPISGHKSVSWYQQVLGQGPQFIFQYYEKEERGRGNFPDRFSARQFPNYSSELNVNALLLGDSALYLCASSLGLQGGYYGYTFGSGTRLTVV.

This chain joins TRBV28 and TRBJ1-3; D uncertain. The CDR3 contains 14 residues. CDR1 and CDR2 from the germline V gene are MDHEN and SYDVKM. V was pared by 4 bases and J by 0 bases, with 7 bases between. As DNA, the CDR3 is TGTGCCAGCAGTTCTTACAGCTCTGGAAACACCATATATTTT. This gives the protein CASSSYSSGNTIYF.

This rearrangement joins TRBV14 to TRBJ2-1, with 8 nucleotides matching TRBD1. The CDR3 consists of 12 residues. V lost 4 bases, J lost 8 bases, and 1 base stayed unmatched. Germline lookup yields CDR1 SGHDN and CDR2 FVKESK. The CDR3, as DNA: TGTGCCAGCAGCCCAGGGGGCTATGAGCAGTTCTTC. Protein product: CASSPGGYEQFF.

The V call is TRBV23-1, the J call TRBJ2-7; 13 bases match TRBD2. TRBV23-1 qualifies as an ORF whose function is uncertain. With 5 bases clipped from V and 4 bases from J, the junction kept 17 bases outside the gene matches. The CDR3 totals 19 residues. CDR3 loop: CASSGQGWTSGSIRYEQYF. As DNA, the CDR3 is TGCGCCAGCAGTGGTCAAGGGTGGACTAGCGGGAGTATCAGGTACGAGCAGTACTTC.

The J gene is TRBJ1-6, the V gene TRBV30; unclear D gene. CDR3 length equals 14 residues. V lost 7 bases to trimming and J lost 7 bases, with 17 bases between them. Germline CDR1 reads GTSNPN; CDR2 reads SVGIG (reference sequence). CDR3 sequence reads: CAYEGGLANSPLHF. The CDR3 nucleotides read TGTGCCTACGAGGGAGGGTTAGCAAATTCACCCCTCCACTTT.

The sample holds a few counts of this clone. The chain uses TRBV19 and TRBJ2-2; 7 nucleotides match TRBD2. The CDR3 runs 15 residues. V lost 5 bases and J lost 1; bases outside the gene matches: 4. Germline V gene data show CDR1 as LNHDA and CDR2 as SQIVND (reference sequence). CDR3 sequence: CASSPLAENTGELFF. CDR3 DNA: TGTGCCAGTAGTCCCCTAGCGGAGAACACCGGGGAGCTGTTTTTT. The complete variable domain, with remaining parts taken from reference TRBV19 and TRBJ2-2, reads DGGITQSPKYLFRKEGQNVTLSCEQNLNHDAMYWYRQDPGQGLRLIYYSQIVNDFQKGDIAEGYSVSREKKESFPLTVTSAQKNPTAFYLCASSPLAENTGELFFGEGSRLTVL.

This clone turned up a few times. CDR3 in amino acids: CASSPGQGREKLFF. The CDR3 DNA reads as TGTGCCAGCAGCCCGGGACAGGGGAGGGAAAAACTGTTTTTT. The chain links TRBV7-9 to TRBJ1-4; 10 bases fit TRBD1. This CDR3 contains 14 residues. The V gene end was trimmed by 5 bases and the J gene end by 8 bases; junction bases not matched to a gene: 5. Germline V lookup: CDR1 SEHNR, CDR2 FQNEAQ (reference sequence).

The chain carries TRBV9 and TRBJ1-6, with D possibly TRBD1 on 6 matching bases. Germline CDR1 reads SGDLS; CDR2 reads YYNGEE. The CDR3 has 17 residues. The V and J ends lost 4 bases and 0 bases respectively, with 14 bases between them. The DNA for the CDR3 is TGTGCCAGCAGCTACCTGACAGGTATCTCCTATAATTCACCCCTCCACTTT. This encodes CASSYLTGISYNSPLHF.

The CDR3 is CASSHPTRLAIYF. In nucleotides, the CDR3 is TGTGCCAGCAGCCACCCCACACGGCTAGCCATATATTTT. The V and J genes are TRBV4-2 and TRBJ1-3; D not certain. The germline V gene encodes CDR1 LGHNA and CDR2 YNFKEQ. V lost 3 bases to trimming and J lost 11 bases, with 14 bases between them. This CDR3 has 13 amino acids.

This clone is a singleton in its sample. V is TRBV28 and J is TRBJ2-3; 10 bases align to TRBD1. Germline V lookup: CDR1 MDHEN, CDR2 SYDVKM. The CDR3 has 15 amino acids. V was clipped by 3 bases and J by 4 bases; unmatched bases: 4. The CDR3 sequence: CASSFPTGGPDTQYF. The CDR3 nucleotides read TGTGCCAGCAGTTTCCCGACAGGGGGCCCAGATACGCAGTATTTT.

This chain uses TRBV30 with TRBJ2-1; TRBD2 matches at 15 bases. V dropped 4 bases and J dropped 9; count of bases not matched to a gene: 13. This CDR3 has 17 residues. CDR1 is GTSNPN, CDR2 SVGIG, per germline (reference sequence). For the CDR3, the DNA is TGTGCCTGGACCCTCGGACTAGCGGGAGGGCCACTCGGTGAGCAGTTCTTC. Its protein product is CAWTLGLAGGPLGEQFF.

The V and J genes are TRBV5-1 and TRBJ2-5; 13 bases agree with TRBD2. The CDR3 extends over 16 amino acids. The V gene end was trimmed by 4 bases and the J gene end by 3 bases; junction bases not matched to a gene: 6. Looked up from germline, CDR1 is SGHRS and CDR2 is YFSETQ. CDR3 loop: CASSGGLAGTEETQYF. In nucleotides, the CDR3 is TGCGCCAGCAGCGGGGGACTAGCGGGGACGGAAGAGACCCAGTACTTC. The full variable domain, completed using reference TRBV5-1 and TRBJ2-5, is KAGVTQTPRYLIKTRGQQVTLSCSPISGHRSVSWYQQTPGQGLQFLFEYFSETQRNKGNFPGRFSGRQFSNSRSEMNVSTLELGDSALYLCASSGGLAGTEETQYFGPGTRLLVL.

This chain uses TRBV7-9 with TRBJ1-2; D unresolved. Germline V gives CDR1 SEHNR, CDR2 FQNEAQ (reference sequence). The V and J ends lost 2 bases and 8 bases respectively, with 9 bases between them. This CDR3 has 12 amino acids. CDR3 residues: CASSLPTEGYTF. Here the CDR3 DNA reads TGTGCCAGCAGCTTACCCACAGAGGGCTACACCTTC. Full variable domain (outside the CDR3, taken from reference TRBV7-9 and TRBJ1-2): DTGVSQNPRHKITKRGQNVTFRCDPISEHNRLYWYRQTLGQGPEFLTYFQNEAQLEKSRLLSDRFSAERPKGSFSTLEIQRTEQGDSAMYLCASSLPTEGYTFGSGTRLTVV.

In DNA form, the CDR3 reads TGTGCCAGCAGTTTGGGAGGAAACTATGGCTACACCTTC. As protein: CASSLGGNYGYTF. This sequence joins TRBV12-3 or TRBV12-4 and TRBJ1-2, with unresolved D. This CDR3 region has 13 residues. The germline V and J ends were trimmed by 3 bases and 2 bases, with 7 bases remaining between them.

This sequence joins TRBV11-2 and TRBJ2-1, with TRBD2 identical over 12 bases. The V gene end was trimmed by 5 bases and the J gene end by 4 bases; junction bases not matched to a gene: 3. Germline loops: CDR1 SGHAT, CDR2 FQNNGV. This CDR3 spans 15 amino acids. CDR3 amino acids: CASSPLAGGYNEQFF. The DNA of the CDR3 is TGTGCCAGCAGCCCCCTAGCGGGAGGGTACAATGAGCAGTTCTTC.

V and J are TRBV7-3 and TRBJ2-6; TRBD2 aligns across 7 bases. The V segment lost 4 bases and the J segment 0 bases; nucleotides outside the gene matches: 3. Per the germline V gene, CDR1 is SGHTA and CDR2 is FQGTGA. The CDR3 consists of 16 residues. In DNA form, the CDR3 reads TGTGCCAGCAGCTCGGGCGGGAGCTCTGGGGCCAACGTCCTGACTTTC. Translation: CASSSGGSSGANVLTF.

J is TRBJ2-7 and V is TRBV12-2; the table's D call, TRBD1, has no DNA check behind it. TRBV12-2 is reported as a pseudogene. The CDR3 runs to 16 residues. CDR3 sequence reads: CASRLYRQAGPYEQYF. DNA for the CDR3: TGTGCAAGTCGCTTATATAGACAAGCCGGTCCCTACGAGCAGTACTTC.

This clone was detected only a few times. Other DNA sequences of this sample code for an identical CDR3. V usage is TRBV6-5 and J usage is TRBJ1-5; TRBD1 is a possible D gene (5 bases). With 2 bases removed from V and 4 bases from J, the gap between germline ends came to 6 bases. The CDR3 has 13 residues. CDR1 is MNHEY, CDR2 SVGAGI, per germline. This CDR3 reads CASSYGGNQPQHF. The CDR3 nucleotides are TGTGCCAGCAGTTACGGGGGGAATCAGCCCCAGCATTTT.

The rearrangement uses TRBV9 and TRBJ2-5; D is possibly TRBD2 (5 bases). Germline V CDR1 and CDR2: SGDLS, YYNGEE. The V end was cut by 2 bases, the J end by 4 bases, with 18 bases between. CDR3 size: 16 residues. CDR3 sequence (DNA): TGTGCCAGCAGCGTGGCGGGTATGGGTGTGTTAGAGACCCAGTACTTC. Translating it yields CASSVAGMGVLETQYF. Full variable domain (missing parts from reference TRBV9 and TRBJ2-5): DSGVTQTPKHLITATGQRVTLRCSPRSGDLSVYWYQQSLDQGLQFLIQYYNGEERAKGNILERFSAQQFPDLHSELNLSSLELGDSALYFCASSVAGMGVLETQYFGPGTRLLVL.

The rearrangement links TRBV5-1 to TRBJ1-6, with D uncertain. The germline V gene encodes CDR1 SGHRS and CDR2 YFSETQ. This CDR3 is 14 amino acids long. V was cut by 2 bases and J by 3 bases, with 6 bases left in between. The CDR3 nucleotides read TGCGCCAGCAGCTTAACGGGCTATAATTCACCCCTCCACTTT. Its protein is CASSLTGYNSPLHF.

CDR3 bases: TGTGCCTTCTGCGGGGTTATAAACACTGAAGCTTTCTTT. Translated, it gives CAFCGVINTEAFF. V gene TRBV30 combines with J gene TRBJ1-1; unclear D gene. This CDR3 contains 13 residues. Germline values: CDR1 GTSNPN, CDR2 SVGIG (reference sequence). Deletions cut 7 bases from V and 2 bases from J, with 14 bases between.

A note on this clone: Other DNA sequences in the sample encode the same CDR3. The chain has TRBV5-1 and TRBJ2-7; 11 positions match TRBD2. Germline lookup yields CDR1 SGHRS and CDR2 YFSETQ. Losses at the gene ends were 0 bases for V and 0 bases for J; bases not matched to a gene: 5. The CDR3 spans 17 residues. CDR3 protein: CASSLATSGRNSYEQYF. The CDR3 DNA follows: TGCGCCAGCAGCTTGGCCACTAGCGGGAGAAACTCCTACGAGCAGTACTTC. Complete variable domain (other parts from reference TRBV5-1 and TRBJ2-7): KAGVTQTPRYLIKTRGQQVTLSCSPISGHRSVSWYQQTPGQGLQFLFEYFSETQRNKGNFPGRFSGRQFSNSRSEMNVSTLELGDSALYLCASSLATSGRNSYEQYFGPGTRLTVT.

Only a few counts were recorded for this clone. V gene TRBV6-8 combines with J gene TRBJ1-3; no clear D gene. This CDR3 spans 15 amino acids. The germline gives CDR1 MNHGY, CDR2 SAAAGT. V was pared by 5 bases and J by 4 bases, with 15 bases between. CDR3 nucleotide sequence: TGTGCCAGCAGTCATCCCGGGTCTAAAGGAAACACCATATATTTT. Amino acid sequence: CASSHPGSKGNTIYF.

The rearrangement joins TRBV19 to TRBJ1-3, with D perhaps TRBD1 (5 bases). There are 15 residues in the CDR3. The V gene lost 6 bases and the J gene lost 3 bases, with 15 bases spanning the gap. The germline V gene encodes CDR1 LNHDA and CDR2 SQIVND (reference sequence). CDR3 bases: TGTGCCAGTAGGCCAGGGTCGGCGGATGGAAACACCATATATTTT. Amino acid sequence: CASRPGSADGNTIYF.

This clone was picked up one time. The rearrangement joins TRBV28 to TRBJ1-2; perhaps TRBD1 as D (6 bases). V was cut by 2 bases and J by 4 bases, with 23 bases left in between. The CDR3 runs 18 residues. The germline gives CDR1 MDHEN, CDR2 SYDVKM. CDR3 protein: CASSLRATGSAVGYGYTF. For the CDR3, the DNA is TGTGCCAGCAGTTTACGGGCAACAGGGTCTGCTGTAGGCTATGGCTACACCTTC.

V gene TRBV4-3 combines with J gene TRBJ1-2, with 8 bases that match TRBD1. There are 13 residues in the CDR3. The J segment lost 8 bases and the V segment lost 1 base, leaving 3 bases of the junction unmatched. CDR1 LGHNA and CDR2 YSLEER come from the germline V gene. CDR3 sequence (DNA): TGCGCCAGCAGCCAAGGGACAGGGAGGGGCTACACCTTC. Its translation: CASSQGTGRGYTF.